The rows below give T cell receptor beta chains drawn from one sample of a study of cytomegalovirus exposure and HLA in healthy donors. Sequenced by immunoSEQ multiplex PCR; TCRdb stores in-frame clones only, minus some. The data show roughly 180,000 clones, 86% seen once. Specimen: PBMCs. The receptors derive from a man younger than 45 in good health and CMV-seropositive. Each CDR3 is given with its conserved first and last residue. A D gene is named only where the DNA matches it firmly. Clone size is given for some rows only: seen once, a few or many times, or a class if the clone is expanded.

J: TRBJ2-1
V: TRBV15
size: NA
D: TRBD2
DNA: TGTGCCACCAGCAGGCCGGGACTAGCGCCCCATGAGCAGTTCTTC
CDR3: CATSRPGLAPHEQFF

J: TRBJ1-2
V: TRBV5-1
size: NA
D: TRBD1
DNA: TGCGCCAGCAGCTTGGTAGGGGGCGATAACTATGGCTACACCTTC
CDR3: CASSLVGGDNYGYTF

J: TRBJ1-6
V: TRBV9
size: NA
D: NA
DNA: TGTGCCAGCAGCGTAGTCCTCGATTCACCCCTCCACTTT
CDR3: CASSVVLDSPLHF

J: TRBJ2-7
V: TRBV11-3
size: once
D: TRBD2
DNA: TGTGCCAGCAGCCCATCAGCGGGGATAATCTCCTACGAGCAGTACTTC
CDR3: CASSPSAGIISYEQYF

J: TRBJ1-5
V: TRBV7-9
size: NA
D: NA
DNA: TGTGCCAGCAGCTCACGTTTCGACCCTAGGGGGAGCAATCAGCCCCAGCATTTT
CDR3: CASSSRFDPRGSNQPQHF

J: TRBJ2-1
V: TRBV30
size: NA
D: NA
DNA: TGTGCCTGGAGTAGTATTAGCACCACCCCTAGCTCCTACAATGAGCAGTTCTTC
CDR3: CAWSSISTTPSSYNEQFF

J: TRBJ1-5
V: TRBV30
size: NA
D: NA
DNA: TGTGCCTGGAGTGTAAATAGCAATCAGCCCCAGCATTTT
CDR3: CAWSVNSNQPQHF

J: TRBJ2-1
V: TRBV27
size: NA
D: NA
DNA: TGTGCCAGCAGTTTATTGCAGGGGGGAATAAATGAGCAGTTCTTC
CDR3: CASSLLQGGINEQFF

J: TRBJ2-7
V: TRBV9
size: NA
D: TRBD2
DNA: TGTGCCAGCAGCGCCACCGGGACTAGCAGAGACGAGCAGTACTTC
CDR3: CASSATGTSRDEQYF

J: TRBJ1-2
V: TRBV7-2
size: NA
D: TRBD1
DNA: TGTGCCAGCAGCCCCAGACAGGGGGTCGGTGGCTACACCTTC
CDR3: CASSPRQGVGGYTF

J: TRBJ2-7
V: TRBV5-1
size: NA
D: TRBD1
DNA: TGCGCCAGCAGCCCTCGGACAGGGGGTGTCGACGAGCAGTACTTC
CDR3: CASSPRTGGVDEQYF

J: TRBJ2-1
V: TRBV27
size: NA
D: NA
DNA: TGTGCCAGCAGTTTCGGACCATCCAATGAGCAGTTCTTC
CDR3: CASSFGPSNEQFF

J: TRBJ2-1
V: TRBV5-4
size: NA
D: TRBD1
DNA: TGTGCCAGCAGACCCGGACAGGGTAACCCCAATGAGCAGTTCTTC
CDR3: CASRPGQGNPNEQFF

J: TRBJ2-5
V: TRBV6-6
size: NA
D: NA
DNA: TGTGCCAGCAGTTACGCCGGGCGAGAGACCCAGTACTTC
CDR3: CASSYAGRETQYF

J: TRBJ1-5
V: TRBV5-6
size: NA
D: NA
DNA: TGTGCCAGCAGCTTGGCTACAGGGTTAAGTCAGCCCCAGCATTTT
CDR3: CASSLATGLSQPQHF

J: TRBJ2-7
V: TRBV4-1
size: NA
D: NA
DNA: TGCGCCAGCAGCCAAGGATCGGGGGACTCCTACGAGCAGTACTTC
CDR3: CASSQGSGDSYEQYF

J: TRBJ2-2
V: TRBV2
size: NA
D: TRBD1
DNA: TGTGCCAGCAAACAAGACAGGGTGGACACCGGGGAGCTGTTTTTT
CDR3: CASKQDRVDTGELFF

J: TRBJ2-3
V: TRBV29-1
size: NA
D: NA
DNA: TGCAGCGTTCGGGGTAGAGTTGCAGATACGCAGTATTTT
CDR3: CSVRGRVADTQYF